The rows below give T cell receptor beta chains drawn from one sample of a study of T cells expressing NK-cell markers. TCRdb re-called the 5' RACE reads and shows each CDR3 protein once, DNA omitted. The sample has 300,000 to 450,000 distinct CDR3 sequences, and its top ten clones hold around 5.2%. The sequenced sample was blood T cells: a sorted CD56 or NKG2C T cell subset, CD4+ or CD8+ T cells, or bulk PBMC T cells (not recorded which). Source of these receptors: a man aged 18 to 69 in good health. Both conserved end residues are part of each CDR3. The order of the fields is V gene, J gene, CDR3 protein.

TRBV5-5	TRBJ2-4	CASSFQTVAKNIQYF
TRBV4-2	TRBJ2-7	CASSQMLAAGYEQYF
TRBV4-2	TRBJ2-3	CASSPRPSGGASPDTQYF
TRBV28	TRBJ1-2	CASRRGPGSLYGYTF
TRBV7-6	TRBJ2-5	CASSLAELAGGLETQYF
TRBV5-1	TRBJ1-4	CASSPGVREKLFF
TRBV7-2	TRBJ2-4	CASSSTVLAKNIQYF
TRBV27	TRBJ2-2	CASSLLNLAGGYTGELFF
TRBV2	TRBJ2-2	CASSRRTGQAGELFF
TRBV28	TRBJ2-7	CASISPLGGGSEQYF
TRBV28	TRBJ2-3	CASSEGRTSGLTDTQYF
TRBV5-1	TRBJ2-3	CASSWGRGSRTDTQYF
TRBV7-9	TRBJ2-4	CASSLAPQMRAKNIQYF
TRBV6-1	TRBJ1-1	CASSHNLRSPSPNTEAFF
TRBV7-3	TRBJ1-1	CASSAQVIMNTEAFF
TRBV10-3	TRBJ1-1	CAIRGQGYTEAFF
TRBV14	TRBJ2-5	CASSQVNLGTQYF
TRBV6-1	TRBJ2-5	CASGERLAGVETQYF
TRBV5-5	TRBJ2-1	CASSLGPSRDNEQFF
TRBV6-2/TRBV6-3	TRBJ2-7	CASSYIKDYEQYF
TRBV29-1	TRBJ2-5	CSGYRVGETQYF
TRBV7-8	TRBJ2-3	CATSVPGNTQYF
TRBV29-1	TRBJ1-1	CSVHRPRQDPTEAFF
TRBV5-5	TRBJ2-3	CASSWGMGGGLTDTQYF
TRBV9	TRBJ2-7	CASSPLRGHYEQYF
TRBV20-1	TRBJ1-5	CSARRSVFDNQPQHF
TRBV14	TRBJ2-5	CASSHAGTLRETQYF
TRBV11-2	TRBJ2-3	CASSLGIGADGTDTQYF
TRBV5-1	TRBJ1-1	CASSPKQGFEAFF
TRBV19	TRBJ2-7	CASSRRSSYYEQYF
TRBV2	TRBJ2-5	CASSEYQPLTQETQYF
TRBV2	TRBJ2-7	CASYRDRGNEQYF
TRBV19	TRBJ2-7	CASRPSGQGAYEQYF